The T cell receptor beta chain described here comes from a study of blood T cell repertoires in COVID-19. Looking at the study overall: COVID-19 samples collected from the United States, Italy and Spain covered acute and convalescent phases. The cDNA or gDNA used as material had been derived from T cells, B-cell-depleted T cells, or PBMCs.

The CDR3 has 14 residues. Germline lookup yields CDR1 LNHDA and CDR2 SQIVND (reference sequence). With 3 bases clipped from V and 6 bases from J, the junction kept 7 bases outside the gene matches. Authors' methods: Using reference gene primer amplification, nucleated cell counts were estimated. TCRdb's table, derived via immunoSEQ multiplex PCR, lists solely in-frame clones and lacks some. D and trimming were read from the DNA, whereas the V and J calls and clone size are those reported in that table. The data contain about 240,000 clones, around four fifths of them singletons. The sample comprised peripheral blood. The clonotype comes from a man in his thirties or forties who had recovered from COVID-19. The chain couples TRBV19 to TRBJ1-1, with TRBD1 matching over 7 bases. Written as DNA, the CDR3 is TGTGCCAGTAGTATCTCAAAGGGGGCTGCTGAAGCTTTCTTT. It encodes CASSISKGAAEAFF.